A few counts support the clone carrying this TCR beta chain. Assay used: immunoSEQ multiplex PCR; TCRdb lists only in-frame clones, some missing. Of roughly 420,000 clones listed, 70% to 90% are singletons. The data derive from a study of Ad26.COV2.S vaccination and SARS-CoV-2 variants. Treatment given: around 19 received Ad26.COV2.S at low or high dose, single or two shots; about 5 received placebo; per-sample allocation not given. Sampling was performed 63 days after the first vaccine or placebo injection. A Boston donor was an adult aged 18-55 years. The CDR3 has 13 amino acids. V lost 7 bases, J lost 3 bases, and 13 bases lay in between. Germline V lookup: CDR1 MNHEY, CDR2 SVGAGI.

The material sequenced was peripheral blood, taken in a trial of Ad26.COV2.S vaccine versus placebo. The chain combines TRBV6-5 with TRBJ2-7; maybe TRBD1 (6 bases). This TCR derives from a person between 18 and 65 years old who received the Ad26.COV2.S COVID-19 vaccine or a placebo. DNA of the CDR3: TGTGCCAGCACCTGGACAGACAACTACGAGCAGTACTTC. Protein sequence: CASTWTDNYEQYF.